Only one count was recorded for the clone carrying this T cell receptor beta chain. Its antigen remains unknown. This sample stems from a study of siplizumab effects on memory and regulatory T cells. V dropped 9 bases and J dropped 1 base, with 18 bases sitting between them. CDR1 and CDR2 (germline): MNHNS, SASEGT. The CDR3 is 15 amino acids. Study findings and constraints: The study found naive T cells seemingly more diverse than memory cells and seemingly major alloresponse contributors.

Profiled with immunoSEQ multiplex PCR; TCRdb holds only in-frame clones, not every one. The data contain 60,000 to 80,000 clones, around four fifths of them singletons. This clonotype originated in a human donor in good health. The V and J genes are TRBV6-1 and TRBJ1-1; D possibly corresponds to TRBD1 (6 bases). Specimen: memory CD4+ T cells sorted from blood. The CDR3 reads CASQRGGRGNTEAFF. The CDR3 nucleotides read TGTGCCAGTCAAAGGGGGGGCAGGGGGAACACTGAAGCTTTCTTT.